Following are 6 T cell receptor beta chains from one sample sequenced in a study of CD8+ T cells in alopecia areata. RNA, once extracted, was reverse transcribed into cDNA for use as the sequencing template. The data were produced by immunoSEQ multiplex PCR, yet TCRdb's version contains in-frame clones alone and is incomplete. The table has 95,000 to 120,000 clones, 45% to 60% seen once. Sequencing used NKG2D-low CD8+ T cells sorted from blood. These receptors were taken from a human donor with alopecia areata.

This clone showed up just a few times. The chain combines TRBV28 with TRBJ1-1; no definite D call. V lost 2 bases and J lost 1, with 2 bases in between. Per germline, CDR1 MDHEN and CDR2 SYDVKM. The CDR3 length is 12 residues. CDR3 bases: TGTGCCAGCAGTTTAGGGAACACTGAAGCTTTCTTT. The encoded protein is CASSLGNTEAFF.

The chain links TRBV6-5 to TRBJ2-7, with 7 positions matching TRBD2. The length of the CDR3 is 14 residues. Per germline, CDR1 MNHEY and CDR2 SVGAGI. J was trimmed by 3 bases and V by 6 bases; bases with no gene match: 8. The CDR3 bases are TGTGCCAGCAGCCTCACTAGCGCGCTCTACGAGCAGTACTTC. Translated: CASSLTSALYEQYF.

V usage is TRBV27 and J usage is TRBJ1-1; 11 bases are shared with TRBD1. The CDR3 consists of 15 residues. CDR1 MNHEY and CDR2 SMNVEV come from the germline V gene (reference sequence). Trimming at V came to 4 bases and at J to 5 bases, leaving 6 bases not matched to a gene. This CDR3 reads CASSSPGTGGTEAFF. CDR3 in DNA: TGTGCCAGCAGTTCTCCGGGGACAGGGGGGACTGAAGCTTTCTTT.

The V gene is TRBV7-9, the J gene TRBJ2-5; possible D gene TRBD2, 6 bases. Germline loops: CDR1 SEHNR, CDR2 FQNEAQ (reference sequence). Trimming removed 5 bases from V and 5 bases from J, with 21 bases in between. The CDR3 is 16 amino acids. CDR3 protein: CASSPPLADGGETQYF. CDR3 sequence (DNA): TGTGCCAGCAGCCCCCCGTTGGCGGATGGGGGGGAGACCCAGTACTTC.

V usage is TRBV27 and J usage is TRBJ2-7; 7 nucleotides match TRBD2. The CDR3 runs 13 residues. After removal of 5 bases from V and 3 bases from J, the junction contained 4 bases not matched to a gene. Germline V CDR1 and CDR2: MNHEY, SMNVEV (reference sequence). The CDR3 region is CASSTTSSYEQYF. The CDR3 DNA is TGTGCCAGCAGTACGACTAGCAGCTACGAGCAGTACTTC.

This clone occurred a few times. V and J are TRBV29-1 and TRBJ2-1; TRBD2 agrees at 12 bases. Germline V gene data show CDR1 as SQVTM and CDR2 as ANQGSEA. This CDR3 has 15 residues. The ends lost 0 bases at V and 8 bases at J; junction bases unmatched: 5. The DNA for the CDR3 is TGCAGCGTTGAAGATCCGACTAGCGGGAGTCATGAGCAGTTCTTC. It yields the protein CSVEDPTSGSHEQFF.